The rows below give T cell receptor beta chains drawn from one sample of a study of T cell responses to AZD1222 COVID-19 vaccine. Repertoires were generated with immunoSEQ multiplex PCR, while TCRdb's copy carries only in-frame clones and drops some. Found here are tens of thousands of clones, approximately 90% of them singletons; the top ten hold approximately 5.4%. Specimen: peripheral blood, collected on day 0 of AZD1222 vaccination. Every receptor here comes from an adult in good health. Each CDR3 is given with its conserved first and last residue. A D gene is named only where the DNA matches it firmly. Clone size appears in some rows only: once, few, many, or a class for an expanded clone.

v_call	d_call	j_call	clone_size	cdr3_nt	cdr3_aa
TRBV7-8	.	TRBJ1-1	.	TGTGCCAGCAGCTCCCTTCGGGGCATCACTGAAGCTTTCTTT	CASSSLRGITEAFF
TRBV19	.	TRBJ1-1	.	TGTGCCAGTAGCCACAGGGCCAAGAACACTGAAGCTTTCTTT	CASSHRAKNTEAFF
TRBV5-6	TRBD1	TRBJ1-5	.	TGTGCCAGCAGCTTTAGACAGGGGTTTCAGCCCCAGCATTTT	CASSFRQGFQPQHF
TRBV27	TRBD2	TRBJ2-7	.	TGTGCCAGCAGTTTGGCTAGCGGCTACGAGCAGTACTTC	CASSLASGYEQYF
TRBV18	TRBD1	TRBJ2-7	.	TGTGCCAGCTCACCTGGCCAGGGGGTTTACGAGCAGTACTTC	CASSPGQGVYEQYF
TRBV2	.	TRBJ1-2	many	TGTGCCAGCAGGGAAAGATCGGACAGTCCTAACTATGGCTACACCTTC	CASRERSDSPNYGYTF
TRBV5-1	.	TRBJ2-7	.	TGCGCCAGCAGCTTGGAATTGGTTTCCTACGAGCAGTACTTC	CASSLELVSYEQYF
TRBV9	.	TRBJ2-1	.	TGTGCCAGCAGCGTAAGGCTAGCGTCTTACAATGAGCAGTTCTTC	CASSVRLASYNEQFF
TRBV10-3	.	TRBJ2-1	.	TGTGCCATCTCCTCCGGGACATACAACAATGAGCAGTTCTTC	CAISSGTYNNEQFF
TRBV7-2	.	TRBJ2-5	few	TGTGCCAGCAGCTTTCGAAGGTTCCAAGAGACCCAGTACTTC	CASSFRRFQETQYF
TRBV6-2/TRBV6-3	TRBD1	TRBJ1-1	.	TGTGCCAGCAGTAGGGGGAACAGGGGCACTGAAGCTTTCTTT	CASSRGNRGTEAFF
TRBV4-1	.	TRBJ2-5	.	TGCGCCAGCAGCCAAGATAGGGGCCTACCGAGGGAGACCCAGTACTTC	CASSQDRGLPRETQYF
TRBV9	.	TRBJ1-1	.	TGTGCCAGCAGCGTAGTCATGGGCTTGAACACTGAAGCTTTCTTT	CASSVVMGLNTEAFF
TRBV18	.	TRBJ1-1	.	TGTGCCAGCTCACGCGGTAACACTGAAGCTTTCTTT	CASSRGNTEAFF
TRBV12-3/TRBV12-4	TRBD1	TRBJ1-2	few	TGTGCCAGCAGTTTAAACAGGGGGAGAGGCTACACCTTC	CASSLNRGRGYTF
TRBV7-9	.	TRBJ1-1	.	TGTGCCAGCAGCTTAGTTACAGGGATGAACACTGAAGCTTTCTTT	CASSLVTGMNTEAFF
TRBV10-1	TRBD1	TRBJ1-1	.	TGCGCCAGCAGTGGACAGGGAAGGACTGAAGCTTTCTTT	CASSGQGRTEAFF